This T cell receptor (beta chain) derives from a study of control samples from healthy donors and cancer patients. Sequenced by immunoSEQ multiplex PCR; TCRdb stores in-frame clones only, minus some. The sample consists of approximately 81,000 clones, roughly 93% of them appearing once. The sample consisted of blood. This TCR derives from a woman aged 18-35 years in good health.

For the CDR3, the DNA is TGTGCCAGCAATGGGCGAGAGGGAGCTTTCTTT. Translating gives CASNGREGAFF. This chain links TRBV6-5 with TRBJ1-1; D gene ambiguous. Trimming stripped 7 bases from V and 10 bases from J, with 13 bases between. CDR3 length equals 11 residues. Germline values: CDR1 MNHEY, CDR2 SVGAGI.